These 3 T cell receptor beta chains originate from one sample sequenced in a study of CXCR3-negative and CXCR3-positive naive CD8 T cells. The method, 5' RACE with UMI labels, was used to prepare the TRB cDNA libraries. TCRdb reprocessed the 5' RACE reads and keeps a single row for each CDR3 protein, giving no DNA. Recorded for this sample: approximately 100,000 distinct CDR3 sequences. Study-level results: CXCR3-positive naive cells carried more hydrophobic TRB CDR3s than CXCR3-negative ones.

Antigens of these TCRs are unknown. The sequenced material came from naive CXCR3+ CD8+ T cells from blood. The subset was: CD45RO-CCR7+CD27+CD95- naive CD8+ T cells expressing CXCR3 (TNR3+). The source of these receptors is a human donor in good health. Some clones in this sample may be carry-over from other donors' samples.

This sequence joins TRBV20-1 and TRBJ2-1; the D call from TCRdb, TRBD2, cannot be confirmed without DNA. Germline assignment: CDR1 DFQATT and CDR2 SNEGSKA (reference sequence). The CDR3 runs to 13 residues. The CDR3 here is CSASGGTYNEQFF.

The CDR3 region is CASSPRTFPDTQYF. The V gene is TRBV13, the J gene TRBJ2-3; the TCRdb call, TRBD2, lacks DNA for checking. The CDR3 contains 14 residues. CDR1 PRHDT and CDR2 FYEKMQ come from the germline V gene (reference sequence).

This CDR3 reads CASSLGLAGAGDNEQFF. V usage is TRBV7-7 and J usage is TRBJ2-1; TCRdb returns TRBD2, unconfirmable since there is no DNA. This CDR3 is 17 amino acids long. Germline CDR1 and CDR2: SSHAT and FNYEAQ (reference sequence).